This T cell receptor beta chain emerged from a study of tumor-infiltrating lymphocytes in primary liver carcinoma. Study context: Roughly 3.65 to 8 million productive TCRbeta reads were obtained per sample, with similar numbers across tissue types.

Study-wide results and caveats: Compared with blood, tumor repertoires held significantly more in their top 250 clones. Tumor-adjacent and tumor-blood pairs shared a smaller degree of overlap than tumor region pairs.

Co-extraction yielded RNA and DNA from 20-30 mg of unsorted bulk tissue. Patients were chronically HBV-infected and treatment-naive. Note on this clonotype: Its cognate antigen is unknown.

A primer matching the constant region was used to make TCR beta cDNA from around 550 ng of total RNA. What produced the TCR beta libraries was three nested multiplex PCR rounds using slightly modified ARM-PCR. Forward primers for TRBV1-TRBV30 and a C-beta reverse primer served the first two PCR rounds, at roughly 10 cycles each. MiXCR, run by TCRdb on the multiplex PCR reads, gives a single entry per CDR3 protein. This sample has about 37,000 distinct CDR3 sequences, with roughly 74% found just once. This CDR3 contains 16 residues. Per the germline V gene, CDR1 is SGHNT and CDR2 is YENEEA. The V and J ends lost 5 bases and 5 bases respectively, with 19 bases between them.

The chain is built from TRBV11-3 and TRBJ2-1; no reliable D call. This receptor was identified in a man in his forties or fifties with primary liver carcinoma and hepatitis B virus infection. Sequencing used tumor-adjacent normal liver tissue. As DNA, the CDR3 is TGTGCCAGCAGCCTCGATTGCGGTAGTGGGCACAATGAGCAGTTCTTC. The encoded protein is CASSLDCGSGHNEQFF. The full variable domain, its missing parts supplied by reference TRBV11-3 and TRBJ2-1, is EAGVVQSPRYKIIEKKQPVAFWCNPISGHNTLYWYLQNLGQGPELLIRYENEEAVDDSQLPKDRFSAERLKGVDSTLKIQPAELGDSAVYLCASSLDCGSGHNEQFFGPGTRLTVL.